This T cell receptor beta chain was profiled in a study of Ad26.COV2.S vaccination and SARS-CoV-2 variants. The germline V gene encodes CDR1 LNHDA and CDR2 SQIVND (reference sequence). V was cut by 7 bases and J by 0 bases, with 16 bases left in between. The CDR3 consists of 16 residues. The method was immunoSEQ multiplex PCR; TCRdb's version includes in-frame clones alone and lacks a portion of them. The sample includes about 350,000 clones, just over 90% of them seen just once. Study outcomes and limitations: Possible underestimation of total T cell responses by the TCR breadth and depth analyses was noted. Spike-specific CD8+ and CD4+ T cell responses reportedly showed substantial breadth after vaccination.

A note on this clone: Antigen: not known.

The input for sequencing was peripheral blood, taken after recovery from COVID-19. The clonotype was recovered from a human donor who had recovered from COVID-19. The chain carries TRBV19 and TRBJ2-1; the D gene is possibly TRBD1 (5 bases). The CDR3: CASKSGNILSYNEQFF. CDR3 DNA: TGTGCCAGTAAATCAGGGAATATCCTCTCCTACAATGAGCAGTTCTTC.